The present T cell receptor beta chain was sequenced within a study of T cells in Graves' hyperthyroidism and ophthalmopathy. Study in general: Peripheral blood was drawn at first diagnosis, prior to all treatment.

There are many counts of this clonotype. Germline V gene lookup returns CDR1 GTSNPN and CDR2 SVGIG (reference sequence). This CDR3 comprises 12 residues. The V and J ends lost 4 bases and 0 bases respectively, with 5 bases between them. What was amplified from RNA transcripts were TCR beta CDR3 regions. The HTBI set primed first-round TCR CDR3 RT-PCR. TCRdb reprocessed the multiplex PCR reads with MiXCR, giving one entry per CDR3 protein. The table has hundreds of thousands of distinct CDR3 sequences, 12% to 15% seen once. The rearrangement uses TRBV30 and TRBJ2-3; the D is unclear. The clonotype originates from a woman in her thirties or forties with Graves' hyperthyroidism. Sequences were obtained from blood. CDR3 residues: CAWTVSTDTQYF. The CDR3 nucleotides read TGTGCCTGGACAGTGAGCACAGATACGCAGTATTTT. Supplemented by reference TRBV30 and TRBJ2-3, the full variable domain reads SQTIHQWPATLVQPVGSPLSLECTVEGTSNPNLYWYRQAAGRGLQLLFYSVGIGQISSEVPQNLSASRPQDRQFILSSKKLLLSDSGFYLCAWTVSTDTQYFGPGTRLTVL.